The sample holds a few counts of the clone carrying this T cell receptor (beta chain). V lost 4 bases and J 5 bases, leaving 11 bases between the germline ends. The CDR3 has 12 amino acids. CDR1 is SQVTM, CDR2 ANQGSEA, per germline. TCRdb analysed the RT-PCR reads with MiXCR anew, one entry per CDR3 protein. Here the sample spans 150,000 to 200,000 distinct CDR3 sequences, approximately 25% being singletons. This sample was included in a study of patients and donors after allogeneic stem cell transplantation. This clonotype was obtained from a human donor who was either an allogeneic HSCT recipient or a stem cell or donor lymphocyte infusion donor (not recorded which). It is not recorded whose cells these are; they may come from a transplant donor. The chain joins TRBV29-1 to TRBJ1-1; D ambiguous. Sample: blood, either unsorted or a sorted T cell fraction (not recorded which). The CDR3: CSVGTSGTEAFF. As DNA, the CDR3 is TGCAGCGTTGGTACTTCTGGGACTGAAGCTTTCTTT.